This T cell receptor beta chain was obtained from a study of blood T cell repertoires in COVID-19. Participant ages covered roughly 18 to 89 years across 24 US areas. Produced via immunoSEQ multiplex PCR; TCRdb's table is partial and in-frame only. The data contain approximately 280,000 clones, 85% of them singletons. V was pared by 5 bases and J by 2 bases, with 10 bases of the junction left unmatched. The CDR3 runs to 16 residues. Germline V CDR1 and CDR2: LNHDA, SQIVND (reference sequence). The sequencing input was PBMCs or T cells enriched from blood (not recorded which). This clonotype was sampled from a woman between 50 and 59 years old who had recovered from COVID-19. This sequence joins TRBV19 and TRBJ2-7; 9 bases fit TRBD2. CDR3 sequence (DNA): TGTGCCAGTAGTTTGGGCGGGAGGGCCGCTCCCTACGAGCAGTACTTC. Translating gives CASSLGGRAAPYEQYF. The variable domain in full, with the rest retrieved from reference TRBV19 and TRBJ2-7, is DGGITQSPKYLFRKEGQNVTLSCEQNLNHDAMYWYRQDPGQGLRLIYYSQIVNDFQKGDIAEGYSVSREKKESFPLTVTSAQKNPTAFYLCASSLGGRAAPYEQYFGPGTRLTVT.